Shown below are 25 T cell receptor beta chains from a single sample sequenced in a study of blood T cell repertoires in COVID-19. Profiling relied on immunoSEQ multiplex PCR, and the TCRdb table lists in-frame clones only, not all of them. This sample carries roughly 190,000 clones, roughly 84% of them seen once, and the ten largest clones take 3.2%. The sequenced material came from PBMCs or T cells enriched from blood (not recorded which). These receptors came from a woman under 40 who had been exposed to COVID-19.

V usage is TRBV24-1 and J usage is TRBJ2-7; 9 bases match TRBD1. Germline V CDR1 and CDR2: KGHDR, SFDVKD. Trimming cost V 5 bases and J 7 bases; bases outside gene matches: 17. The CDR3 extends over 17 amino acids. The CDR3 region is CATSGTSGTGSSREQYF. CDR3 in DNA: TGTGCCACCAGTGGCACCTCAGGGACAGGGTCCTCGAGGGAGCAGTACTTC.

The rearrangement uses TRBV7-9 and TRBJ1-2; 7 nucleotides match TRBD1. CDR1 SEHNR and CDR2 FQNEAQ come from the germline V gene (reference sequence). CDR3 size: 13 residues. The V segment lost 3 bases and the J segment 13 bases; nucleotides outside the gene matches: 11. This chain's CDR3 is CASSFRDRGGPTF. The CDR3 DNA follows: TGTGCCAGCAGCTTCCGGGACAGAGGAGGTCCCACCTTC.

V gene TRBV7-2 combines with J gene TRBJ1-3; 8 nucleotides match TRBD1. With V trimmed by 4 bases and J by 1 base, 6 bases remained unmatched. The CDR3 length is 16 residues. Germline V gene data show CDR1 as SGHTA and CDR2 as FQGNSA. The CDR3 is CASSSTRQGSGNTIYF. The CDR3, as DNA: TGTGCCAGCAGCTCAACTCGACAGGGGTCTGGAAACACCATATATTTT.

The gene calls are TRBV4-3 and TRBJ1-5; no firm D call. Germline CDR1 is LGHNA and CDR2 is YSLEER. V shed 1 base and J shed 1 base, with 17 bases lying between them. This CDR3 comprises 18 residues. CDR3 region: CASSQAVPTEASNQPQHF. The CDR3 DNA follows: TGCGCCAGCAGCCAAGCTGTCCCCACGGAGGCGAGCAATCAGCCCCAGCATTTT.

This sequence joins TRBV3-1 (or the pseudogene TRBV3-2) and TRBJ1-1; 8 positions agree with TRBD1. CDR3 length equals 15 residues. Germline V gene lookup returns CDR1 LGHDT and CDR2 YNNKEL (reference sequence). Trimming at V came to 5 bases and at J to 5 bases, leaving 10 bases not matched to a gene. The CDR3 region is CASSWGTTGATEAFF. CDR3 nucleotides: TGTGCCAGCAGCTGGGGGACGACAGGGGCTACTGAAGCTTTCTTT.

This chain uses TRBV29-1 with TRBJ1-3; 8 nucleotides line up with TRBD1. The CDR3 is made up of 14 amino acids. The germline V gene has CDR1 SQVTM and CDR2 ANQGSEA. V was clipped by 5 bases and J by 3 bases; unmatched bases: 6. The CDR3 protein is CSVRETGVGNTIYF. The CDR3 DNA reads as TGCAGCGTTCGGGAGACAGGGGTTGGAAACACCATATATTTT.

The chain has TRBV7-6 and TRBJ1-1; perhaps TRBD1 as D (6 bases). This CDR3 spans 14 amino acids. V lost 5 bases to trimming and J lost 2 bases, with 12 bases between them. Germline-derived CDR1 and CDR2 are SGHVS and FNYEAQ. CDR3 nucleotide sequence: TGTGCCAGCAGCGCCGACAGGAGAAACACTGAAGCTTTCTTT. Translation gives CASSADRRNTEAFF.

CDR3 in DNA: TGTGCCAGCAGCTTGGATTGGCTAGCGGGGGAAGGGGGGGAGACCCAGTACTTC. Residues: CASSLDWLAGEGGETQYF. J is TRBJ2-5 and V is TRBV5-4, with 10 nucleotides matching TRBD2. V was pared by 0 bases and J by 5 bases, with 13 bases of the junction left unmatched. Looked up from germline, CDR1 is SGHNT and CDR2 is YYREEE (reference sequence). CDR3 length equals 18 residues. Full variable domain (outside the CDR3, taken from reference TRBV5-4 and TRBJ2-5): ETGVTQSPTHLIKTRGQQVTLRCSSQSGHNTVSWYQQALGQGPQFIFQYYREEENGRGNFPPRFSGLQFPNYSSELNVNALELDDSALYLCASSLDWLAGEGGETQYFGPGTRLLVL.

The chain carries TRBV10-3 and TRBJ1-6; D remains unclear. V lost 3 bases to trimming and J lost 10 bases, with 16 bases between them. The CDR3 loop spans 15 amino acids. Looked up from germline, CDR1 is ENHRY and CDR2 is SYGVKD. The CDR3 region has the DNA TGTGCCATCAGTGACCAGAACTTGGGAGGATCACCCCTCCACTTT. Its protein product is CAISDQNLGGSPLHF.

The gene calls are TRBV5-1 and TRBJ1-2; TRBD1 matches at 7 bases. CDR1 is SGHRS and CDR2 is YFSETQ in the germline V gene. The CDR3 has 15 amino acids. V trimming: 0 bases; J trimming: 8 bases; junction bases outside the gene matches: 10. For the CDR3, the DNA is TGCGCCAGCAGCTTGGCCGCGGCAGGGGGATTGGGCTACACCTTC. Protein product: CASSLAAAGGLGYTF.

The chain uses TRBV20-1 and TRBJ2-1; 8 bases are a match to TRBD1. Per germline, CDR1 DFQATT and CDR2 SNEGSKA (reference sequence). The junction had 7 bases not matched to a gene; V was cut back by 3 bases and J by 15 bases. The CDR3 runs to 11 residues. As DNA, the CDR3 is TGCAGTGCTAGCGCCGAAGGACAGGGGTTCTTC. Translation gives CSASAEGQGFF.

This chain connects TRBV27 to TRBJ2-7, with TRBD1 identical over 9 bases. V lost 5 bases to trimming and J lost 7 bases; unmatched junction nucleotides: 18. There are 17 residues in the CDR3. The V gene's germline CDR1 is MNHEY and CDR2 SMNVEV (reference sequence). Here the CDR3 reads CASSPNPIGQGLREQYF. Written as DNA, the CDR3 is TGTGCCAGCAGTCCTAACCCTATCGGACAGGGGTTGCGAGAGCAGTACTTC.

The CDR3 sequence: CASSIKQGQPQHF. The CDR3 bases are TGTGCCAGTAGTATTAAGCAGGGTCAGCCCCAGCATTTT. The V gene is TRBV19, the J gene TRBJ1-5, with D tentatively TRBD1 (5 bases). V was trimmed by 3 bases and J by 6 bases, leaving 9 bases between them. CDR1 is LNHDA and CDR2 is SQIVND in the germline V gene (reference sequence). This CDR3 region has 13 residues.

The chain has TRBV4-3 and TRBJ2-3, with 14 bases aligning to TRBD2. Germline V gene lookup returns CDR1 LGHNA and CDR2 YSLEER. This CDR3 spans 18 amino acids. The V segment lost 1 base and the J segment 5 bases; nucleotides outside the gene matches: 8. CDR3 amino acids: CASSQVPTSGGAGDTQYF. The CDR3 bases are TGCGCCAGCAGCCAAGTACCGACTAGCGGGGGGGCCGGAGATACGCAGTATTTT.

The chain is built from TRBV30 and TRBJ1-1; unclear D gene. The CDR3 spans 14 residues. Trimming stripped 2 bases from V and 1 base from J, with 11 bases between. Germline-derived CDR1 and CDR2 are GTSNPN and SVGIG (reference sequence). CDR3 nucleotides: TGTGCCTGGAGTTGGATCAGGCAGAACACTGAAGCTTTCTTT. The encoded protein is CAWSWIRQNTEAFF.

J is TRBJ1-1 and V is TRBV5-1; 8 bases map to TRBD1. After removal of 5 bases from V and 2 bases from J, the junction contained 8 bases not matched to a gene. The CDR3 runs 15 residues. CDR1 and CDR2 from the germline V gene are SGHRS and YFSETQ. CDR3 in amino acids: CASRVTGEPNTEAFF. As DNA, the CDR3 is TGCGCCAGCAGGGTGACAGGGGAACCTAACACTGAAGCTTTCTTT.

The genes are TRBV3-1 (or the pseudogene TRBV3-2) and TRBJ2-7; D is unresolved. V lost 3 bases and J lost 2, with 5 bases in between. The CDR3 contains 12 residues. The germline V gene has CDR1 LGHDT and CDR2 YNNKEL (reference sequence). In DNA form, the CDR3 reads TGTGCCAGCAGCCATGGCCCCTACGAGCAGTACTTC. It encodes CASSHGPYEQYF.

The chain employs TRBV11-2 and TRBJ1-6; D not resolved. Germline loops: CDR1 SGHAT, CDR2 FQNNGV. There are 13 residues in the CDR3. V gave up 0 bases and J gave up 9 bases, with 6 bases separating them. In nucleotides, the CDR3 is TGTGCCAGCAGCTTAGACCCGGGTTCACCCCTCCACTTT. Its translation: CASSLDPGSPLHF.

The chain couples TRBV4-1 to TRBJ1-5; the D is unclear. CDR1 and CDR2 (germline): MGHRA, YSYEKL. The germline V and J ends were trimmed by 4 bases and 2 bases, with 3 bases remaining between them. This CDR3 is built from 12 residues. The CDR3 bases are TGCGCCAGCAGCCCCGGCAATCAGCCCCAGCATTTT. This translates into CASSPGNQPQHF.

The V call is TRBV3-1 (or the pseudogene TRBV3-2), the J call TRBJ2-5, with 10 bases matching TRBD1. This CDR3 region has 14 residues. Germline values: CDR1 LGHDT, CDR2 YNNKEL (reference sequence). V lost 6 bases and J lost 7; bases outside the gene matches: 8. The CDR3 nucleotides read TGTGCCAGCAGTCGTTTTCGGGACAGGGGGACCCAGTACTTC. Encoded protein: CASSRFRDRGTQYF.

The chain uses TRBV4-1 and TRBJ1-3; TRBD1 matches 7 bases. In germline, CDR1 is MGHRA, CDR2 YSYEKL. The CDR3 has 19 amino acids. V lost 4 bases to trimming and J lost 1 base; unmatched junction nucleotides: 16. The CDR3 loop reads CASSLLPPRTGRSGNTIYF. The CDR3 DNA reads TGCGCCAGCAGCCTACTGCCACCCCGGACAGGACGATCTGGAAACACCATATATTTT.

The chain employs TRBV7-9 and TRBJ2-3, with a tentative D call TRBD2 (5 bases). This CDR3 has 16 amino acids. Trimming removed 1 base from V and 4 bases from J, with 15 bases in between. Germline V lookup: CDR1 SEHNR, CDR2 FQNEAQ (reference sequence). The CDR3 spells CASSLEASLLSDTQYF. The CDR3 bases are TGTGCCAGCAGCTTAGAGGCTAGCCTGCTCTCAGATACGCAGTATTTT.

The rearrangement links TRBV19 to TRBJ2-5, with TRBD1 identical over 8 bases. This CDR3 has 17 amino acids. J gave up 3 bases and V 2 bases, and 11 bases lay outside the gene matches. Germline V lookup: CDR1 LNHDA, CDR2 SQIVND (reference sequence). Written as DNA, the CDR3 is TGTGCCAGTAGTATAAGTCCGTCCGGGACAGGAAAAGAGACCCAGTACTTC. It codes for CASSISPSGTGKETQYF.

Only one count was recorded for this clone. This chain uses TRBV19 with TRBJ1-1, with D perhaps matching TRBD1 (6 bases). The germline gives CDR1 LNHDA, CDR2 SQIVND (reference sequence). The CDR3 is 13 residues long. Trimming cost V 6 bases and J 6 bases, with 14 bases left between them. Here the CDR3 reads CASRDSQGSEAFF. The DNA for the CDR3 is TGTGCCAGTAGGGACTCACAGGGATCTGAAGCTTTCTTT.

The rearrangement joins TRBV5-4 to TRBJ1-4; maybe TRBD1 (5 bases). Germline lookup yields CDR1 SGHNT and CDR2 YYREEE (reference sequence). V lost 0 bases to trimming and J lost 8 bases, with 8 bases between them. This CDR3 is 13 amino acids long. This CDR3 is CASSLGQGEKLFF. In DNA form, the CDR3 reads TGTGCCAGCAGCTTGGGGCAGGGAGAAAAACTGTTTTTT. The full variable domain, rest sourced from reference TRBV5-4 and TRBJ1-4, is ETGVTQSPTHLIKTRGQQVTLRCSSQSGHNTVSWYQQALGQGPQFIFQYYREEENGRGNFPPRFSGLQFPNYSSELNVNALELDDSALYLCASSLGQGEKLFFGSGTQLSVL.